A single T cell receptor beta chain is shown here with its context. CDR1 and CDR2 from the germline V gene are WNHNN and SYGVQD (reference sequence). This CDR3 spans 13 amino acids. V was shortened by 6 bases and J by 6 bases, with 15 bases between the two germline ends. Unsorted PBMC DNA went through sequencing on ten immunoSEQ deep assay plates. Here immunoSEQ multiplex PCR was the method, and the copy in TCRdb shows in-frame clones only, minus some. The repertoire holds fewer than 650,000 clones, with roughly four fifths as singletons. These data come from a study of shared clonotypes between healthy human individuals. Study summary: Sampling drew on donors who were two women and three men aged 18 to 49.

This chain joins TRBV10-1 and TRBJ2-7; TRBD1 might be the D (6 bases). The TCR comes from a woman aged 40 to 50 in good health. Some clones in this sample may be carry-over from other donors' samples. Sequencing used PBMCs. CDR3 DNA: TGCGCCAGCAGAGCCTCACAGGGCGGCGAGCAGTACTTC. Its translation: CASRASQGGEQYF.